The 9 T cell receptor beta chains below come from one sample, sequenced in a study of T cell changes during pregnancy in multiple sclerosis. Repertoires were generated with immunoSEQ multiplex PCR, while TCRdb's copy carries only in-frame clones and drops some. Of about 85,000 clones in the sample, roughly nine tenths are singletons; the top ten hold approximately 2.4%. Sequences were derived from peripheral blood, sampled in the first trimester of pregnancy. These receptors came from a female donor with multiple sclerosis, enrolled in a pregnancy study.

This chain joins TRBV27 and TRBJ1-2, with D possibly TRBD1 on 5 matching bases. Deletions cut 0 bases from V and 8 bases from J, with 16 bases between. This CDR3 has 15 amino acids. Germline values: CDR1 MNHEY, CDR2 SMNVEV (reference sequence). The CDR3 coding sequence is TGTGCCAGCAGTTTATCTCTGGGCAGGGTAGGAGGCTACACCTTC. Translation: CASSLSLGRVGGYTF.

The J gene is TRBJ2-7, the V gene TRBV27; D is undetermined. The CDR3 has 16 residues. V lost 5 bases to trimming and J lost 3 bases, with 20 bases between them. Germline CDR1 MNHEY, CDR2 SMNVEV (reference sequence). The CDR3 is CASSIPTPRTVYEQYF. The DNA of the CDR3 is TGTGCCAGCAGTATACCGACTCCCAGAACTGTCTACGAGCAGTACTTC.

The chain combines TRBV27 with TRBJ2-7; TRBD1 matches at 7 bases. This CDR3 comprises 15 residues. With 6 bases clipped from V and 4 bases from J, the junction kept 12 bases outside the gene matches. CDR1 is MNHEY, CDR2 SMNVEV, per germline (reference sequence). The CDR3: CASSSSTGRWYEQYF. CDR3 bases: TGTGCCAGCAGCTCCTCGACAGGGCGATGGTACGAGCAGTACTTC.

The rearrangement uses TRBV6-1 and TRBJ2-3, with a possible D match to TRBD1 (5 bases). Per the germline V gene, CDR1 is MNHNS and CDR2 is SASEGT. The CDR3 extends over 14 amino acids. The ends were cut back, 9 bases at V and 4 bases at J, with 17 bases in the middle. The CDR3 loop reads CASRWGQLSDTQYF. The CDR3 region has the DNA TGTGCCAGTCGGTGGGGCCAGCTCTCAGATACGCAGTATTTT.

The chain uses TRBV7-2 and TRBJ1-2; D gene ambiguous. CDR3 length: 12 amino acids. V dropped 2 bases and J dropped 7 bases, with 8 bases sitting between them. Germline CDR1 SGHTA, CDR2 FQGNSA. CDR3 nucleotide sequence: TGTGCCAGCAGCTTAAGCCTTGGTGGCTACACCTTC. Protein product: CASSLSLGGYTF.

This chain uses TRBV4-3 with TRBJ2-5, with 9 bases lining up with TRBD2. The CDR3 is 16 amino acids. Germline values: CDR1 LGHNA, CDR2 YSLEER. V shed 0 bases, J shed 5 bases, and the junction held 7 bases outside the gene matches. DNA for the CDR3: TGCGCCAGCAGCCAAGATGGCGCGGGGGGGGCTGAGACCCAGTACTTC. The encoded protein is CASSQDGAGGAETQYF.

The V call is TRBV9, the J call TRBJ1-6, with D unclear. The CDR3 totals 14 residues. Germline CDR1 SGDLS, CDR2 YYNGEE. Deletions cut 3 bases from V and 8 bases from J, with 12 bases between. CDR3 bases: TGTGCCAGCAGCGCTCTGCAGGACTATTCACCCCTCCACTTT. The encoded protein is CASSALQDYSPLHF. Full variable domain (rest looked up from reference TRBV9 and TRBJ1-6): DSGVTQTPKHLITATGQRVTLRCSPRSGDLSVYWYQQSLDQGLQFLIQYYNGEERAKGNILERFSAQQFPDLHSELNLSSLELGDSALYFCASSALQDYSPLHFGNGTRLTVT.

The gene calls are TRBV11-2 and TRBJ2-2; weak D call: TRBD2 (6 bases). CDR1 and CDR2 from the germline V gene are SGHAT and FQNNGV. CDR3 size: 15 residues. Trimming left V 5 bases short and J 6 bases short, with 16 bases between. The CDR3 loop is CASSQTRAGSGELFF. CDR3 sequence (DNA): TGTGCCAGCAGCCAGACTAGGGCGGGGTCCGGGGAGCTGTTTTTT.

This chain connects TRBV5-1 to TRBJ1-6; tentative D call: TRBD1 (6 bases). CDR3 length: 17 residues. The V gene lost 0 bases and the J gene lost 10 bases, with 20 bases spanning the gap. Germline values: CDR1 SGHRS, CDR2 YFSETQ. CDR3 bases: TGCGCCAGCAGCTTGGGTCAGGGGTCCCAAGTACGATCACCCCTCCACTTT. The encoded protein is CASSLGQGSQVRSPLHF.